This T cell receptor beta chain was identified in a study of blood T cell repertoires in COVID-19 (dated by TCRdb to 2020 to 2021). For the study in its entirety: Collaborator samples came from the United States, Italy and Spain and covered acute and convalescent phases of COVID-19. The material from the prospective study consisted of cDNA or gDNA derived from T cells, B-cell-depleted T cells, or PBMCs. Subjects who had been exposed to COVID-19, were actively infected with it, or had recovered from it provided the deeply sampled blood TCRbeta repertoires that made up the dataset. A freely available public database, intended as a resource for researchers studying the immune response to SARS-CoV-2, is where the repertoires were released. The samples were drawn from two sources: the first 160 participants of the ongoing ImmuneRACE study, and 1,000 to 1,500 subjects contributed by 6 global collaborators. Nearly every sample came with metadata listing a de-identified subject ID, COVID-19 status, age in years and sex. HLA class I and class II types, where available, came from metadata supplied by the sample provider rather than from assay-based typing. Study-wide findings and limitations: Clinical and demographic metadata were provided uncurated, with the amount varying by source and participant.

TCRbeta CDR3 regions were amplified from genomic DNA using the immunoSEQ Assay, a bias-controlled multiplex PCR. The study's own analysis went as follows. The number of nucleated cells in each sample was estimated by amplification of reference gene primers within the assay. To quantify the absolute abundance of each unique TCRbeta CDR3 rearrangement, sequence reads were collapsed and filtered. Productive Simpson clonality was computed per sample as the square root of Simpson's diversity index over productive rearrangements. In TCRdb, the immuneACCESS table is reduced to in-frame sequences with V and J assigned. These tables do not hold every clone; where another copy was compared, an unresolved V gene accounts for under half, and the others remain unexplained. The DNA was the basis for D and trimming; V, J and clone size are from that table. Counted in this sample were about 200,000 clones; around 85% of them appeared once. The ten most abundant clones make up roughly 2.2% of the sample.

The germline V gene (reference sequence) gives CDR1 as SEHNR and CDR2 as FQNEAQ. Between the V and J ends, shortened by 5 bases and 2 bases respectively, the junction contains 17 bases. Measured from the cysteine to the phenylalanine, the CDR3 is 16 residues long. The kept DNA is CDR3 alone, 48 bases in frame from the first base. Concerning this clone: It lacks a known antigen. No much larger clone exists at a distance of one base, and base qualities are not known.

Each collaborating institution followed its own protocols to collect whole blood in K2EDTA tubes. For TCRbeta analysis, collaborators shipped samples as frozen whole blood, isolated PBMCs, or DNA extracted from either of those sample types. The sequence came from a woman between 45 and 60 years old with acute or convalescent COVID-19. Material: peripheral blood. The rearrangement combines TRBV7-9 with TRBJ2-3; the D gene is possibly TRBD2, with 6 bases matching. CDR3 sequence: CASSALSGTYTDTQYF. The nucleotides read TGTGCCAGCAGCGCCCTATCAGGGACTTACACAGATACGCAGTATTTT. With the rest looked up from the reference TRBV7-9 and TRBJ2-3 genes rather than sequenced, the full variable domain is DTGVSQNPRHKITKRGQNVTFRCDPISEHNRLYWYRQTLGQGPEFLTYFQNEAQLEKSRLLSDRFSAERPKGSFSTLEIQRTEQGDSAMYLCASSALSGTYTDTQYFGPGTRLTVL.